This TCR beta chain derives from a study of shared clonotypes between healthy human individuals. Study details: Researchers drew samples from a couple of women and three men aged 18 to 49.

The table came from immunoSEQ multiplex PCR; TCRdb's copy has only in-frame clones and leaves some out. This sample yields about a million clones, of which about 70% are seen a single time; about 1.5% belongs to the top ten. CDR1 is SNHLY and CDR2 is FYNNEI in the germline V gene. CDR3 length: 13 residues. Trimming took 7 bases from V and 3 from J, leaving 10 bases between them. Worth noting for this clone: No antigen is known for it.

Study conclusions and caveats: Represented diversity (both genetic and exposure-history) was limited by the small number of donors.

The gene calls are TRBV2 and TRBJ1-5; D might be TRBD1 (6 bases). The sample taken for sequencing was memory CD4+ T cells sorted from blood. Regarding subset: CD45RA-negative fraction. The receptor was derived from a young man in good health. The CDR3 here is CASIGQINQPQHF. The DNA of the CDR3 is TGTGCCAGCATCGGACAGATCAATCAGCCCCAGCATTTT.